These T cell receptor beta chains were read from a single sample in a study of cytomegalovirus exposure and HLA in healthy donors. The data were produced by immunoSEQ multiplex PCR, yet TCRdb's version contains in-frame clones alone and is incomplete. Of tens of thousands of clones listed, about 80% are singletons. The specimen was PBMCs. All receptors come from a man aged 50 to 59 in good health and CMV-seronegative. Both conserved end residues are part of each CDR3. Each record gives: V gene, clone size, J gene, D gene, CDR3 DNA, CDR3 protein. A D gene is named only where the DNA matches it firmly. Some rows mark clone size as missing; the rest say once, few, many or name a class of expanded clone.

TRBV5-1,NA,TRBJ2-3,NA,TGCGCCAGCAGCCCGGGACTCCTCCGGGGAGATACGCAGTATTTT,CASSPGLLRGDTQYF
TRBV28,NA,TRBJ2-7,TRBD1,TGTGCCAGCAGTTTATCCCGGGACAGCTTTGACCCCTACGAGCAGTACTTC,CASSLSRDSFDPYEQYF
TRBV6-6,few,TRBJ2-2,TRBD1,TGTGCCAGCAGGAGCCGACAGGGTGACACCGGGGAGCTGTTTTTT,CASRSRQGDTGELFF
TRBV30,NA,TRBJ1-5,NA,TGTGCCTGGAGTGTACCTACAGACAATCAGCCCCAGCATTTT,CAWSVPTDNQPQHF
TRBV6-5,NA,TRBJ1-2,TRBD1,TGTGCCAGCAGTTACTCCGACAGGGAGTATGGCTACACCTTC,CASSYSDREYGYTF
TRBV5-4,once,TRBJ2-1,TRBD2,TGTGCCAGCAGCACCGGGACTAGCGGCCACAATGAGCAGTTCTTC,CASSTGTSGHNEQFF
TRBV9,NA,TRBJ2-3,NA,TGTGCCACCCGAGGGAGCTCGGATACGCAGTATTTT,CATRGSSDTQYF
TRBV5-8,once,TRBJ1-1,TRBD1,TGTGCCAGCAGCTTGGATGGGACAGGGCGCACTGAAGCTTTCTTT,CASSLDGTGRTEAFF
TRBV6-4,once,TRBJ1-2,NA,TGTGCCAGCAGTGCAACAGGGCAGGGCTATGGCTACACCTTC,CASSATGQGYGYTF
TRBV5-1,NA,TRBJ2-5,NA,TGCGCCAGCAACCCAGACGGGTCGTTGAAAGAGACCCAGTACTTC,CASNPDGSLKETQYF
TRBV7-9,NA,TRBJ2-3,NA,TGTGCCAGCAGCCCACGGGGGGCGGGGGCAATGGCACAGTATTTT,CASSPRGAGAMAQYF
TRBV28,NA,TRBJ2-5,TRBD1,TGTGCCAGCAGTCAACAGGGGGCAGAGACCCAGTACTTC,CASSQQGAETQYF
TRBV6-5,NA,TRBJ2-3,NA,TGTGCCAGCAGTTACTCAGGAGTCCCTAGCACAGATACGCAGTATTTT,CASSYSGVPSTDTQYF
TRBV10-1,NA,TRBJ1-1,NA,TGCGCCAGCAGTGGACAGGCGAACACTGAAGCTTTCTTT,CASSGQANTEAFF
TRBV19,NA,TRBJ1-2,NA,TGTGCCAGTAGTTTCTCCGGAGGGTCCGTTGGCTACACCTTC,CASSFSGGSVGYTF
TRBV7-6,NA,TRBJ2-3,TRBD2,TGTGCCAGCAGCCGGACCGGACTAGTCACAGATACGCAGTATTTT,CASSRTGLVTDTQYF
TRBV13,NA,TRBJ1-5,TRBD1,TGTGCCAGCAGCTTCAGGGGGCGCGGGAGCAATCAGCCCCAGCATTTT,CASSFRGRGSNQPQHF
TRBV18,NA,TRBJ1-1,NA,TGTGCCAGCTCACCACCGGACGGACTCACTGAAGCTTTCTTT,CASSPPDGLTEAFF
TRBV7-9,NA,TRBJ1-1,NA,TGTGCCAGCAGCCCCCCCCCTATGAACACTGAAGCTTTCTTT,CASSPPPMNTEAFF
TRBV5-3,NA,TRBJ1-5,NA,TGTGCCAGAAGCTATTACAGGGTCCACAATCAGCCCCAGCATTTT,CARSYYRVHNQPQHF
TRBV5-4,NA,TRBJ2-5,NA,TGTGCCAGCAGCTTGGTTGGAGGGCAAGAGACCCAGTACTTC,CASSLVGGQETQYF
TRBV9,once,TRBJ2-2,TRBD2,TGTGCCAGCAGCGGGTCCCTAGCGGGGGCCAACACCGGGGAGCTGTTTTTT,CASSGSLAGANTGELFF
TRBV5-6,NA,TRBJ2-3,NA,TGTGCCAGCAGCTTTTCAGGGAAAGCCACAGATACGCAGTATTTT,CASSFSGKATDTQYF
TRBV7-6,NA,TRBJ1-1,NA,TGTGCCAGCAGCTCCTCGACAGTTGAAGCTTTCTTT,CASSSSTVEAFF
TRBV7-3,few,TRBJ2-3,TRBD1,TGTGCCAGCAGCCCTGGACAGGGGACCCCTCCAGATACGCAGTATTTT,CASSPGQGTPPDTQYF
TRBV7-8,NA,TRBJ2-5,NA,TGTGCCAGCAGCTTATACGGGGGGCCCCAAGAGACCCAGTACTTC,CASSLYGGPQETQYF
TRBV29-1,NA,TRBJ2-3,TRBD1,TGCAGCGTCCCTAGGGGACAGGCGGTCCCAGATACGCAGTATTTT,CSVPRGQAVPDTQYF
TRBV7-8,NA,TRBJ2-1,NA,TGTGCCAGCAGCCCTCGACAGAGTCCCTACAATGAGCAGTTCTTC,CASSPRQSPYNEQFF
TRBV5-1,NA,TRBJ1-1,NA,TGCGCCAGCAGCGGGCCCCAGGGTGACACTGAAGCTTTCTTT,CASSGPQGDTEAFF
TRBV19,NA,TRBJ1-1,TRBD1,TGTGCCAGTAGTATCTTTGAGTACAGGGGGTCAGGCACTGAAGCTTTCTTT,CASSIFEYRGSGTEAFF
TRBV25-1,NA,TRBJ2-2,TRBD2,TGTGCCAGCAGTGAAAGACTAGCGGGGTCCGGGGAGCTGTTTTTT,CASSERLAGSGELFF
TRBV27,NA,TRBJ1-2,TRBD1,TGTGCCAGCAGCCCGGGACAGGGTATCTATGGCTACACCTTC,CASSPGQGIYGYTF
TRBV11-3,NA,TRBJ2-1,NA,TGTGCCAGCAGCTTAAGAGCGGCTCACCCTTACAATGAGCAGTTCTTC,CASSLRAAHPYNEQFF
TRBV2,NA,TRBJ2-1,NA,TGTGCCAGCAGTGATTCCGAGAATGAGCAGTTCTTC,CASSDSENEQFF
TRBV19,NA,TRBJ2-7,NA,TGTGCCAGTAGCTCGAGGAGTTTCCACGAGCAGTACTTC,CASSSRSFHEQYF
TRBV19,NA,TRBJ2-1,TRBD2,TGTGCCAGTAGTCCCTGGGTAGCGGGGGGTGAGCAGTTCTTC,CASSPWVAGGEQFF
TRBV7-9,once,TRBJ2-1,TRBD2,TGTGCCAGCAGCTCGGGGAGCGGGGAGTTCTCCTACAATGAGCAGTTCTTC,CASSSGSGEFSYNEQFF
TRBV29-1,NA,TRBJ2-3,NA,TGCAGCCTTGTTTTGCGGCACCGCACAGATACGCAGTATTTT,CSLVLRHRTDTQYF
TRBV19,NA,TRBJ2-1,TRBD2,TGTGCCAGTAGTATCTCCAATAGCGGGGGGGCCGCTGAGCAGTTCTTC,CASSISNSGGAAEQFF
TRBV21-1,NA,TRBJ2-4,NA,TGTGCCAGCAGCATAAGAGGAGGGAATATAGCCAAAAACATTCAGTACTTC,CASSIRGGNIAKNIQYF
TRBV30,NA,TRBJ1-1,NA,TGTGCCTGGAGTGGGCAGGGGTTGAGCGGCACTGAAGCTTTCTTT,CAWSGQGLSGTEAFF
TRBV19,once,TRBJ1-5,NA,TGTGCCAGTAGTATAGGAGCGCAAAGACACTTAACGGGGCAGCCCCAGCATTTT,CASSIGAQRHLTGQPQHF
TRBV27,NA,TRBJ1-1,TRBD1,TGTGCCAGCAGTTTAGACAGGGGGAGAGAAGCTTTCTTT,CASSLDRGREAFF
TRBV25-1,NA,TRBJ2-7,NA,TGTGCCAGCAGTGAATCCGGCCTTCTCGGGGACGAGCAGTACTTC,CASSESGLLGDEQYF
TRBV14,NA,TRBJ2-5,TRBD1,TGTGCCAGTAGTCAGGGGGCGAGGTCAGAGACCCAGTACTTC,CASSQGARSETQYF
TRBV19,few,TRBJ1-5,NA,TGTGCCAGCCACCTTGGGCAGTATAGCAATCAGCCCCAGCATTTT,CASHLGQYSNQPQHF
TRBV9,NA,TRBJ1-2,NA,TGTGCCAGCAGCGTAGGAGGTTCTGGGGGCTACACCTTC,CASSVGGSGGYTF
TRBV29-1,NA,TRBJ2-3,TRBD1,TGCAGCGTCTTGGACAGGGGGCTCACAGATACGCAGTATTTT,CSVLDRGLTDTQYF
TRBV9,once,TRBJ2-1,TRBD2,TGTGCCAGCAGCGTAGGGGGTAGCGGGGGATACAATGAGCAGTTCTTC,CASSVGGSGGYNEQFF
TRBV5-1,NA,TRBJ1-1,NA,TGCGCCAGCAAAACTGGACTCGGGAACACTGAAGCTTTCTTT,CASKTGLGNTEAFF
TRBV6-4,NA,TRBJ1-5,TRBD1,TGTGCCAGCAGCCTCGGGACAGGGTATTATAGCAATCAGCCCCAGCATTTT,CASSLGTGYYSNQPQHF
TRBV6-4,NA,TRBJ2-5,TRBD2,TGTGCCAGCAGTGACTCAGCGGGAGAGGGGGAGACCCAGTACTTC,CASSDSAGEGETQYF
TRBV2,few,TRBJ1-1,NA,TGTGCCAGCAGGACTACTGAAGCTTTCTTT,CASRTTEAFF
TRBV2,NA,TRBJ2-1,TRBD2,TGTGCCAGCAGTGACCCCGGGGGGGAGTACAATGAGCAGTTCTTC,CASSDPGGEYNEQFF
TRBV5-6,NA,TRBJ1-1,NA,TGTGCCAGCAGCTTGGGACAGATACACGCCGCTGAAGCTTTCTTT,CASSLGQIHAAEAFF
TRBV2,NA,TRBJ1-2,TRBD1,TGTGCCAGCAGACCCCAGGGGGAGGTGGTGCACTATGGCTACACCTTC,CASRPQGEVVHYGYTF
TRBV4-3,medium-sized,TRBJ2-3,TRBD2,TGCGCCAGCAGCCAAGATAGCGGGAGATCGGCAGATACGCAGTATTTT,CASSQDSGRSADTQYF
TRBV19,NA,TRBJ2-3,TRBD2,TGTGCCAGTAGGCGACTAGCGGGAGATACGCAGTATTTT,CASRRLAGDTQYF
TRBV5-1,NA,TRBJ1-1,NA,TGCGCCAGCAGCTTGGGCGGGGGAACTGAAGCTTTCTTT,CASSLGGGTEAFF
TRBV30,NA,TRBJ2-5,NA,TGTGCCTGGATGGTTTCTAGCAAAGAGACCCAGTACTTC,CAWMVSSKETQYF